What follows are 12 T cell receptor beta chains derived from one specimen sequenced in a study of T cells after yellow fever vaccination. TCRdb analysed the 5' RACE reads with MiXCR anew, one entry per CDR3 protein. The sample has hundreds of thousands of distinct CDR3 sequences, approximately 15% seen once. The source was PBMCs, collected on the day of the yellow fever booster vaccination. These receptors were obtained from a man aged 25-40 years who received the YFV17D yellow fever vaccine.

This clonotype appeared many times. V gene TRBV5-4 combines with J gene TRBJ2-2; no clear D gene. From germline, CDR1 is SGHNT and CDR2 YYREEE (reference sequence). Trimming cost V 5 bases and J 3 bases, with 5 bases left between them. The CDR3 extends over 12 amino acids. The CDR3 coding sequence is TGTGCCAGCAGTTCTGACACCGGGGAGCTGTTTTTT. Residues: CASSSDTGELFF.

The chain has TRBV5-1 and TRBJ2-5; D is ambiguous. From germline, CDR1 is SGHRS and CDR2 YFSETQ. CDR3 length equals 15 residues. Trimming removed 4 bases at V and 5 bases at J, with 18 bases between. The DNA of the CDR3 is TGCGCCAGCAGCCGCCGGATATCGACTTCGGAGACCCAGTACTTC. Protein: CASSRRISTSETQYF.

At least ten counts were recorded for this clonotype. The chain combines TRBV12-3 or TRBV12-4 with TRBJ1-6; D remains unclear. The CDR3 totals 13 residues. Deletions cut 4 bases from V and 9 bases from J, with 10 bases between. CDR3 nucleotide sequence: TGTGCCAGCAGTTCCCTAGGGATTTCACCCCTCCACTTT. Protein product: CASSSLGISPLHF.

The J gene is TRBJ2-3, the V gene TRBV5-1; 7 bases agree with TRBD2. CDR3 length equals 16 residues. J gave up 6 bases and V 0 bases, and 10 bases lay outside the gene matches. Germline-derived CDR1 and CDR2 are SGHRS and YFSETQ. The CDR3 loop is CASSLGGSGIVDTQYF. CDR3 in DNA: TGCGCCAGCAGCTTGGGCGGGAGTGGAATCGTCGATACGCAGTATTTT.

Ten or more counts support this clonotype. The V call is TRBV12-3 or TRBV12-4, the J call TRBJ2-1; TRBD2 agrees at 9 bases. With 5 bases clipped from V and 3 bases from J, the junction kept 5 bases outside the gene matches. The CDR3 is made up of 15 amino acids. CDR3 region: CASSDSGSGYNEQFF. The CDR3 coding sequence is TGTGCCAGCAGTGATAGCGGGAGTGGCTACAATGAGCAGTTCTTC.

This chain joins TRBV7-2 and TRBJ2-1, with D unclear. This CDR3 is built from 13 residues. Germline lookup yields CDR1 SGHTA and CDR2 FQGNSA. V shed 1 base and J shed 10 bases, with 11 bases lying between them. The CDR3 DNA sequence: TGTGCCAGCAGCTTAGGGGCGGTACAGGAGCAGTTCTTC. Amino acids: CASSLGAVQEQFF. The entire variable domain, with the rest obtained from reference TRBV7-2 and TRBJ2-1, is as follows: GAGVSQSPSNKVTEKGKDVELRCDPISGHTALYWYRQSLGQGLEFLIYFQGNSAPDKSGLPSDRFSAERTGGSVSTLTIQRTQQEDSAVYLCASSLGAVQEQFFGPGTRLTVL.

This chain joins TRBV20-1 and TRBJ2-6; D is perhaps TRBD2 (5 bases). Germline V gene data show CDR1 as DFQATT and CDR2 as SNEGSKA (reference sequence). The CDR3 spans 13 residues. Trimming took 5 bases from V and 4 from J, leaving 9 bases between them. The CDR3 spells CSAGVAGANVLTF. DNA of the CDR3: TGCAGTGCTGGGGTAGCGGGGGCCAACGTCCTGACTTTC.

This clonotype was counted between two and nine times. The chain employs TRBV29-1 and TRBJ2-1, with D tentatively TRBD1 (6 bases). There are 13 residues in the CDR3. The germline V gene has CDR1 SQVTM and CDR2 ANQGSEA. Trimming removed 5 bases at V and 2 bases at J, with 10 bases between. CDR3 nucleotides: TGCAGCGTTCAGGGGCCCGCCTACAATGAGCAGTTCTTC. Translating gives CSVQGPAYNEQFF.

The table lists this clonotype with a few counts. This chain joins TRBV4-2 and TRBJ2-7, with D perhaps matching TRBD1 (5 bases). The germline V and J ends were trimmed by 4 bases and 5 bases, with 12 bases remaining between them. This CDR3 has 13 residues. Germline V gene data show CDR1 as LGHNA and CDR2 as YNFKEQ. CDR3: CASSLRSTDEQYF. As DNA, the CDR3 is TGTGCCAGCAGCCTTCGTTCGACAGACGAGCAGTACTTC.

The chain is built from TRBV20-1 and TRBJ1-3; D uncertain. The CDR3 runs 16 residues. Per germline, CDR1 DFQATT and CDR2 SNEGSKA (reference sequence). Trimming shortened V by 3 bases and J by 0 bases, and 15 bases separated the two germline ends. The CDR3 DNA sequence: TGCAGTGCTAGTCGTGTGTCCGGTAACTCTGGAAACACCATATATTTT. It codes for CSASRVSGNSGNTIYF.

The chain links TRBV10-3 to TRBJ2-1; D not resolved. CDR3 length: 14 amino acids. Germline V CDR1 and CDR2: ENHRY, SYGVKD. V lost 2 bases and J lost 6, with 11 bases in between. CDR3 sequence (DNA): TGTGCCATCAGTGAGGGGGATACGGGCAATGAGCAGTTCTTC. Amino acid sequence: CAISEGDTGNEQFF.

V and J are TRBV7-6 and TRBJ1-1, with D maybe TRBD1 (6 bases). The V end was cut by 0 bases, the J end by 6 bases, with 14 bases between. Germline V gene lookup returns CDR1 SGHVS and CDR2 FNYEAQ. The CDR3 length is 15 residues. The chain's CDR3 is CASSLAEYRASEAFF. The CDR3, as DNA: TGTGCCAGCAGCTTAGCAGAGTACAGGGCTTCTGAAGCTTTCTTT.